Shown below are 2 T cell receptor beta chains from a single sample sequenced in a study of blood T cell repertoires in COVID-19. TCRdb's copy holds only in-frame clones and misses some; the assay was immunoSEQ multiplex PCR. The sample contains some 250,000 clones, roughly four fifths of which appear only once. Sequenced material: peripheral blood. These receptors came from a man aged 50 to 59 with active or convalescent COVID-19.

This chain joins TRBV6-1 and TRBJ1-2; D unclear. From germline, CDR1 is MNHNS and CDR2 SASEGT. With 2 bases removed from V and 8 bases from J, the gap between germline ends came to 18 bases. This CDR3 spans 15 amino acids. The CDR3 is CASSEYPDGRMGYTF. In DNA, the CDR3 is TGTGCCAGCAGTGAATACCCTGATGGCAGGATGGGCTACACCTTC.

The chain couples TRBV3-1 (or the pseudogene TRBV3-2) to TRBJ1-3; a weak D match, TRBD1 (6 bases). Trimming pared 8 bases from V and 7 bases from J, leaving 9 bases between. Germline loops: CDR1 LGHDT, CDR2 YNNKEL (reference sequence). The CDR3 is 11 residues long. This chain's CDR3 is CASAGENTIYF. As DNA, the CDR3 is TGTGCCAGCGCAGGGGAGAACACCATATATTTT.